These 14 T cell receptor beta chains originate from one sample sequenced in a study of T cell responses to AZD1222 COVID-19 vaccine. Assay used: immunoSEQ multiplex PCR; TCRdb lists only in-frame clones, some missing. The table records 150,000 to 180,000 clones, 87% of them present only once. This sample comprised peripheral blood, obtained 28 days after the second AZD1222 dose. The origin of the receptors is an adult who received the AZD1222 COVID-19 vaccine.

The rearrangement joins TRBV7-3 to TRBJ2-1, with 10 positions matching TRBD2. Germline V CDR1 and CDR2: SGHTA, FQGTGA. The length of the CDR3 is 18 residues. V was pared by 5 bases and J by 2 bases, with 12 bases of the junction left unmatched. CDR3: CASSRISGRRRTYNEQFF. In DNA form, the CDR3 reads TGTGCCAGCAGCCGAATTAGCGGGAGGCGCCGAACCTACAATGAGCAGTTCTTC.

The chain carries TRBV24-1 and TRBJ2-7; TRBD1 agrees at 9 bases. The length of the CDR3 is 14 residues. J gave up 3 bases and V 4 bases, and 3 bases lay outside the gene matches. CDR1 and CDR2 (germline): KGHDR, SFDVKD. Here the CDR3 DNA reads TGTGCCACCAGTGACCAGGGACAGGGCTACGAGCAGTACTTC. Translated, it gives CATSDQGQGYEQYF.

The chain has TRBV29-1 and TRBJ2-1; TRBD1 agrees at 9 bases. CDR3 length: 14 residues. Per germline, CDR1 SQVTM and CDR2 ANQGSEA. V lost 1 base, J lost 6 bases, and 4 bases stayed unmatched. The CDR3 here is CSVEGTGDFNEQFF. The CDR3 DNA reads as TGCAGCGTTGAAGGGACAGGGGACTTCAATGAGCAGTTCTTC.

This clone was picked up a small number of times. The chain uses TRBV24-1 and TRBJ2-1; D call uncertain. V dropped 1 base and J dropped 9 bases, with 6 bases sitting between them. Germline CDR1 reads KGHDR; CDR2 reads SFDVKD. The CDR3 runs 12 residues. CDR3 coding DNA: TGTGCCACCAGTGATTTAGGGCGTGAGCAGTTCTTC. Translation: CATSDLGREQFF.

The chain couples TRBV2 to TRBJ2-7; 10 bases line up with TRBD2. The V and J ends lost 4 bases and 6 bases, in that order; junction bases with no gene match: 9. From germline, CDR1 is SNHLY and CDR2 FYNNEI. This CDR3 has 15 amino acids. Written as DNA, the CDR3 is TGTGCCAGCAGTGGGGGCCTAGCGGGAGCCCTCGAGCAGTACTTC. Its protein is CASSGGLAGALEQYF.

CDR3 residues: CASSSASGRGSSPLHF. DNA for the CDR3: TGTGCCAGCAGCTCCGCCTCGGGCCGCGGAAGTTCACCCCTCCACTTT. The chain joins TRBV7-2 to TRBJ1-6; D ambiguous. The V end lost 4 bases, the J end lost 9 bases, and 19 bases lay between the germline ends. The CDR3 consists of 16 residues. Germline V lookup: CDR1 SGHTA, CDR2 FQGNSA.

The V gene is TRBV18, the J gene TRBJ1-4; TRBD1 matches 8 bases. The germline V gene encodes CDR1 KGHSH and CDR2 LQKENI. The CDR3 totals 14 residues. Germline trimming cut 6 bases from V and 8 bases from J; bases unmatched to any gene: 8. The CDR3 bases are TGTGCCAGCTCGCGACAGGGGCTCGGCGAAAAACTGTTTTTT. This gives the protein CASSRQGLGEKLFF. The entire variable domain, with the rest obtained from reference TRBV18 and TRBJ1-4, is as follows: NAGVMQNPRHLVRRRGQEARLRCSPMKGHSHVYWYRQLPEEGLKFMVYLQKENIIDESGMPKERFSAEFPKEGPSILRIQQVVRGDSAAYFCASSRQGLGEKLFFGSGTQLSVL.

V usage is TRBV9 and J usage is TRBJ1-6, with D maybe TRBD1 (5 bases). The V end was cut by 3 bases, the J end by 5 bases, with 18 bases between. Germline V lookup: CDR1 SGDLS, CDR2 YYNGEE. The CDR3 has 17 amino acids. The CDR3 bases are TGTGCCAGCAGCGCCTCCAGGGCAGGCGGGAATAATTCACCCCTCCACTTT. Its protein is CASSASRAGGNNSPLHF.

CDR3 region: CARATRSGNTIYF. For the CDR3, the DNA is TGTGCCAGAGCAACGCGATCTGGAAACACCATATATTTT. The chain couples TRBV2 to TRBJ1-3; no clear D. V lost 9 bases and J lost 1, with 10 bases in between. Germline loops: CDR1 SNHLY, CDR2 FYNNEI. This CDR3 is 13 amino acids long. Full variable domain (missing parts from reference TRBV2 and TRBJ1-3): EPEVTQTPSHQVTQMGQEVILRCVPISNHLYFYWYRQILGQKVEFLVSFYNNEISEKSEIFDDQFSVERPDGSNFTLKIRSTKLEDSAMYFCARATRSGNTIYFGEGSWLTVV.

This chain links TRBV2 with TRBJ1-1; possibly TRBD1 for D (5 bases). The V end was cut by 4 bases, the J end by 4 bases, with 10 bases between. Germline V lookup: CDR1 SNHLY, CDR2 FYNNEI. The length of the CDR3 is 13 residues. The chain's CDR3 is CASSAGRGTEAFF. The DNA for the CDR3 is TGTGCCAGCAGTGCCGGGAGGGGCACTGAAGCTTTCTTT. Combining the CDR3 with reference TRBV2 and TRBJ1-1 gives the whole variable domain EPEVTQTPSHQVTQMGQEVILRCVPISNHLYFYWYRQILGQKVEFLVSFYNNEISEKSEIFDDQFSVERPDGSNFTLKIRSTKLEDSAMYFCASSAGRGTEAFFGQGTRLTVV.

The rearrangement uses TRBV27 and TRBJ2-7; D is ambiguous. V was cut by 0 bases and J by 2 bases, with 8 bases left in between. Germline lookup yields CDR1 MNHEY and CDR2 SMNVEV (reference sequence). The CDR3 length is 14 residues. The CDR3 DNA is TGTGCCAGCAGTTTATCCGCAGAGCCCTACGAGCAGTACTTC. Translating it yields CASSLSAEPYEQYF.

The J gene is TRBJ2-7, the V gene TRBV3-1 (or the pseudogene TRBV3-2); 10 nucleotides agree with TRBD2. V dropped 5 bases and J dropped 5; count of bases not matched to a gene: 9. From germline, CDR1 is LGHDT and CDR2 YNNKEL (reference sequence). The CDR3 has 15 amino acids. The DNA of the CDR3 is TGTGCCAGCAGCACCCGGGGAGCGGGAGGGAACGAGCAGTACTTC. This gives the protein CASSTRGAGGNEQYF.

The genes are TRBV28 and TRBJ2-1; D perhaps matches TRBD2 (5 bases). Germline V lookup: CDR1 MDHEN, CDR2 SYDVKM. This CDR3 is built from 12 residues. The V and J ends lost 4 bases and 9 bases respectively, with 10 bases between them. CDR3 in DNA: TGTGCCAGCAGTTCGGACTCGGGTGAGCAGTTCTTC. The encoded protein is CASSSDSGEQFF.

The chain carries TRBV30 and TRBJ1-4; D remains ambiguous. V was shortened by 0 bases and J by 2 bases, with 10 bases between the two germline ends. The germline V gene encodes CDR1 GTSNPN and CDR2 SVGIG (reference sequence). The CDR3 is made up of 15 amino acids. CDR3 amino acids: CAWSVVRWTNEKLFF. DNA for the CDR3: TGTGCCTGGAGTGTAGTTCGGTGGACTAATGAAAAACTGTTTTTT.